The 2 T cell receptor beta chains below come from one sample, sequenced in a study of blood T cell repertoires in COVID-19. Libraries were prepared by immunoSEQ multiplex PCR; TCRdb keeps only in-frame clonotypes and omits some of them. Of around 170,000 clones in the sample, around 87% are singletons; the top ten hold less than 0.7%. Sample: peripheral blood. These receptors were collected from a man in his fifties or sixties with COVID-19, enrolled during active disease.

The chain has TRBV30 and TRBJ1-2, with D maybe TRBD1 (6 bases). The germline V gene encodes CDR1 GTSNPN and CDR2 SVGIG (reference sequence). V shed 5 bases and J shed 5 bases, with 12 bases lying between them. The CDR3 has 12 amino acids. The CDR3 spells CAWGGGGYGYTF. In nucleotides, the CDR3 is TGTGCCTGGGGAGGAGGGGGATATGGCTACACCTTC.

The chain carries TRBV28 and TRBJ2-7, with 8 bases identical to TRBD2. Germline V CDR1 and CDR2: MDHEN, SYDVKM. The V and J ends lost 8 bases and 4 bases, in that order; junction bases with no gene match: 7. The CDR3 extends over 13 amino acids. The CDR3 coding sequence is TGTGCCAGCTACTCGGGAGGGGGTTACGAGCAGTACTTC. It yields the protein CASYSGGGYEQYF.